Sequencing of this T cell receptor beta chain was carried out in a study of blood T cell repertoires in COVID-19. Overall study context: Both acute and convalescent COVID-19 samples were obtained from the United States, Italy and Spain.

CDR3 length: 14 residues. J gave up 4 bases and V 5 bases, and 5 bases lay outside the gene matches. Germline-derived CDR1 and CDR2 are SGHVS and FNYEAQ. Only in-frame clones appear in the TCRdb table, and some are missing; sequencing was by immunoSEQ multiplex PCR. This table has about 300,000 clones, roughly 90% appearing once. The V and J genes are TRBV7-6 and TRBJ1-5; 7 bases line up with TRBD1. This receptor was obtained from a woman aged 25 to 39 with COVID-19, enrolled during active disease. The sequencing sample was made of peripheral blood. The CDR3 is CASSPGRGNQPQHF. DNA of the CDR3: TGTGCCAGCAGCCCTGGCAGGGGGAATCAGCCCCAGCATTTT.